This T cell receptor (beta chain) was retrieved from a study of blood T cell repertoires in COVID-19 (dated by TCRdb to about 2020). For the wider study: The collaborator samples originated in the United States, Italy and Spain and spanned the acute and convalescent phases of COVID-19. The samples were drawn from the first 160 participants of the ongoing ImmuneRACE study and from 1,254 subjects provided by 6 global collaborators. Nearly every sample came with metadata listing a de-identified subject ID, COVID-19 status, age in years and sex. Where HLA class I and class II types were available, the types were taken from metadata supplied by the sample provider, not from assay-based typing. A freely available public database, intended as a resource for researchers studying the immune response to SARS-CoV-2, is where the repertoires were released. The material from the prospective study consisted of cDNA or gDNA derived from T cells, B-cell-depleted T cells, or PBMCs. The dataset comprised deeply sampled blood TCRbeta repertoires from subjects exposed to, actively infected with, or recovered from COVID-19. General findings and caveats noted by the study authors: Clinical and demographic metadata were provided uncurated, with the amount varying by source and participant.

About this clone itself: The antigen it binds to is not known. Per-nucleotide qualities are absent, and no much larger clonotype sits a single base away.

At one collaborating source in Seattle, patients were enrolled during active infection and were followed longitudinally through the course of disease. Collaborating institutions collected whole blood in K2EDTA tubes following their own protocols. For TCRbeta analysis, collaborator samples were shipped as frozen whole blood, as isolated PBMCs, or as DNA extracted from either sample type. TCRbeta CDR3 regions were amplified from genomic DNA using the immunoSEQ Assay, a bias-controlled multiplex PCR. For the original study's pipeline: The number of nucleated cells in each sample was estimated by amplification of reference gene primers within the assay. Sequence reads were collapsed and filtered to measure the absolute abundance of every unique TCRbeta CDR3 rearrangement. For each sample, productive Simpson clonality was calculated as the square root of Simpson's diversity index over productive rearrangements. TCRdb provides this immuneACCESS table in a form limited to in-frame rearrangements. Some clones are lacking; in checked studies, under half of them reflect an unresolved V gene, and why the rest are absent is not known. V and J calls and clone size are copied from that table; D and trimming were computed from the DNA. The sample yields roughly 500,000 clones; roughly 89% were counted once. The top ten clonotypes cover about 1% of the sample.

For CDR1 and CDR2, the germline V gene lists WSHSY and SAAADI. There are 14 amino acids in the CDR3, from cysteine to phenylalanine inclusive. Only CDR3 DNA is held: 42 bases, read in frame from base 1. At the junction V is shortened by 5 bases and J by 6 bases; bases outside the gene matches: 4. The chain was built from TRBV10-2 and TRBJ2-3; TRBD1 matches 11 bases in the middle. This clonotype originated in a man younger than 30 with COVID-19, enrolled during active disease. Sequenced: peripheral blood. Read as DNA, the sequence is TGCGCCAGCAGTCGGACAGGGGGCCTCGATACGCAGTATTTT. This sequence encodes CASSRTGGLDTQYF.